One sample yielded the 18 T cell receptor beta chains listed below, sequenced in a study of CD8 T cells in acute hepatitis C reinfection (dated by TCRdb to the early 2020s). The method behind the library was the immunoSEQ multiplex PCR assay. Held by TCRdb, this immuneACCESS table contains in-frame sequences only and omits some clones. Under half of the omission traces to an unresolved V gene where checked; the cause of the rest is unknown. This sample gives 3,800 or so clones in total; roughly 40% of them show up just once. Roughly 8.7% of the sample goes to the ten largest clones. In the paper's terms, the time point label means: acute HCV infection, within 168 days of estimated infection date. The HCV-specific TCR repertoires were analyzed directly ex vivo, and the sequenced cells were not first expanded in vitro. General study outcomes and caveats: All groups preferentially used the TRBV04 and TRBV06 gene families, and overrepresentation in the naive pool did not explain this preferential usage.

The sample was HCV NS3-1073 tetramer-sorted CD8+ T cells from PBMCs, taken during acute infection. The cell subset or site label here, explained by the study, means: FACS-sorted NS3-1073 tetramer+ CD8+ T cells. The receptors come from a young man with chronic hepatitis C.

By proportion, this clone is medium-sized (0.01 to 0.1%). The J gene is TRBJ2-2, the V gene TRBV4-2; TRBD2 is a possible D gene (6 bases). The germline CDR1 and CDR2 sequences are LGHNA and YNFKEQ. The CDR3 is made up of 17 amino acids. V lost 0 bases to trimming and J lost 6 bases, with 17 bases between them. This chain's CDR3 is CASSQEIPGGAPGELFF. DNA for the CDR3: TGTGCCAGCAGCCAAGAGATCCCAGGAGGGGCGCCCGGGGAGCTGTTTTTT.

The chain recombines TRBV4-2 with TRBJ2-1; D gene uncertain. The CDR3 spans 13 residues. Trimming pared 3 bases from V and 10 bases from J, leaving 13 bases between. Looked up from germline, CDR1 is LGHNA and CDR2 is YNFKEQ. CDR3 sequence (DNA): TGTGCCAGCAGCCAGCCCGGCGGTGGCGAGCAGTTCTTC. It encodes CASSQPGGGEQFF.

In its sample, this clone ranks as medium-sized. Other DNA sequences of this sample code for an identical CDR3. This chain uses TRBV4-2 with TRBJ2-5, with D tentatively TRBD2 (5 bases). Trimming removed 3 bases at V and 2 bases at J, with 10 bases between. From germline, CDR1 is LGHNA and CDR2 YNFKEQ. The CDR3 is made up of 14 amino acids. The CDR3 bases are TGTGCCAGCAGCCAGGGAGATTATCAAGAGACCCAGTACTTC. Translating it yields CASSQGDYQETQYF.

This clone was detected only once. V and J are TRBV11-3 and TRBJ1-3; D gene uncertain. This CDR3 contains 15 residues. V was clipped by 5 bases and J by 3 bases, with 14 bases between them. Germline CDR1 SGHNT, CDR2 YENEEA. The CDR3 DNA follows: TGTGCCAGCAGCCACCCGATGTCGGATGGAAACACCATATATTTT. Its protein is CASSHPMSDGNTIYF.

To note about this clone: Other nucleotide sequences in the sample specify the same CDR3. In DNA form, the CDR3 reads TGCGCCAGCAGCCAAGAAGTCGGACAGTCCTCCTACGAGCAGTACTTC. This translates into CASSQEVGQSSYEQYF. The V and J genes are TRBV4-3 and TRBJ2-7, with D possibly being TRBD1 (6 bases). V lost 0 bases and J lost 0, with 12 bases in between. Per the germline V gene, CDR1 is LGHNA and CDR2 is YSLEER. There are 16 residues in the CDR3.

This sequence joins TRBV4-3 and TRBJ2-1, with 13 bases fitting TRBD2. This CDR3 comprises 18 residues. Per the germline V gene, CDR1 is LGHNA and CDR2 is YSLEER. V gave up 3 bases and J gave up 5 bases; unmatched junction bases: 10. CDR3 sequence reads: CASSQEPGTSGANNEQFF. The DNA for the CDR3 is TGCGCCAGCAGCCAGGAACCCGGGACTAGCGGGGCCAACAATGAGCAGTTCTTC.

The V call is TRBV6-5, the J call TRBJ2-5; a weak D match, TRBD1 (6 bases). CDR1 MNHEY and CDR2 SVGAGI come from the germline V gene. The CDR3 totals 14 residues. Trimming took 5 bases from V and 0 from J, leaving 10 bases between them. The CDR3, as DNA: TGTGCCAGCAGTAAGGGGACAAACCAAGAGACCCAGTACTTC. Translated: CASSKGTNQETQYF.

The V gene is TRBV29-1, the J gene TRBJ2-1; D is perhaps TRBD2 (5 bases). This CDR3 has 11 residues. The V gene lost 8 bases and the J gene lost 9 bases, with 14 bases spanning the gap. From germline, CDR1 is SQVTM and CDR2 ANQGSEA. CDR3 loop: CSISLSVEQFF. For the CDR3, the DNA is TGCAGCATATCTCTTAGCGTTGAGCAGTTCTTC.

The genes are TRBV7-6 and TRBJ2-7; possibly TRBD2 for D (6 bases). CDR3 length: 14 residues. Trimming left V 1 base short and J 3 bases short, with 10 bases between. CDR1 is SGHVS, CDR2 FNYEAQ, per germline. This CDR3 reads CASSLGGEVYEQYF. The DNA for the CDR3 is TGTGCCAGCAGCTTAGGGGGGGAGGTCTACGAGCAGTACTTC. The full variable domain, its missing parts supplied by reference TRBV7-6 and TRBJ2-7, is GAGVSQSPRYKVTKRGQDVALRCDPISGHVSLYWYRQALGQGPEFLTYFNYEAQQDKSGLPNDRFSAERPEGSISTLTIQRTEQRDSAMYRCASSLGGEVYEQYFGPGTRLTVT.

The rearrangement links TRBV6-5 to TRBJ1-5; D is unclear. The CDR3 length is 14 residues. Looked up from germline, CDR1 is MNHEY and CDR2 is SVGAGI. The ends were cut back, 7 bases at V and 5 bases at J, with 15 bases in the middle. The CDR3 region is CASTEHEQYQPQHF. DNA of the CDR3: TGTGCCAGCACCGAACACGAACAATATCAGCCCCAGCATTTT.

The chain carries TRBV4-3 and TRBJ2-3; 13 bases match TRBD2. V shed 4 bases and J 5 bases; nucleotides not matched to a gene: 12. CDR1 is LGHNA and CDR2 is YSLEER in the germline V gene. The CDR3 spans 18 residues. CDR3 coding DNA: TGCGCCAGCAGCCCGGAGCCCACTACTAGCGGGGGGGGAGATACGCAGTATTTT. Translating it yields CASSPEPTTSGGGDTQYF.

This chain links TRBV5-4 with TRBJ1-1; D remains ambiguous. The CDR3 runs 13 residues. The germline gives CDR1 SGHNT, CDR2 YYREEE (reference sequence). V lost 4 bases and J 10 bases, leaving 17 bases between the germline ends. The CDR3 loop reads CASSQELGSAAFF. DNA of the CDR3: TGTGCCAGCAGCCAAGAATTGGGGTCTGCAGCTTTCTTT.

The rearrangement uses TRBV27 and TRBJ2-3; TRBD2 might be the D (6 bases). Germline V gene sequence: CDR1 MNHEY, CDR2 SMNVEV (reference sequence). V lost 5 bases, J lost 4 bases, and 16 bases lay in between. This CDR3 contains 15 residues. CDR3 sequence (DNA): TGTGCCAGCAGTCACCAGACTAGTGAGCCAGATACGCAGTATTTT. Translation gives CASSHQTSEPDTQYF.

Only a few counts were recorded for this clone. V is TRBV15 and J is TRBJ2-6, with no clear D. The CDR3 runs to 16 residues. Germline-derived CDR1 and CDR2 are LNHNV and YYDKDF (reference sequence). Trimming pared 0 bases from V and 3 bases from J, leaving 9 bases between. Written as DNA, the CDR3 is TGTGCCACCAGCAGAGAGGGGTATGGTGGGGCCAACGTCCTGACTTTC. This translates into CATSREGYGGANVLTF.

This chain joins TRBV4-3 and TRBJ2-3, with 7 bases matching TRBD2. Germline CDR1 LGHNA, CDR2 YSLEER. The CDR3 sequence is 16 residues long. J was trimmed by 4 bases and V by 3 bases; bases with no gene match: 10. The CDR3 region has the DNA TGCGCCAGCAGCCAGACGGACGGGGGGTTCCCAGATACGCAGTATTTT. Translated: CASSQTDGGFPDTQYF.

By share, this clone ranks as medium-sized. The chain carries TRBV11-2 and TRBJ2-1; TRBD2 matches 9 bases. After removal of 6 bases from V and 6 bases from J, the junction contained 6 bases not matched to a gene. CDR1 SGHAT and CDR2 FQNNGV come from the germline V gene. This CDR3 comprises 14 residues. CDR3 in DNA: TGTGCCAGCAGAAGGACTAGCGACGTCAATGAGCAGTTCTTC. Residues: CASRRTSDVNEQFF. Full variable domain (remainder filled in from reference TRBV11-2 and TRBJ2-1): EAGVAQSPRYKIIEKRQSVAFWCNPISGHATLYWYQQILGQGPKLLIQFQNNGVVDDSQLPKDRFSAERLKGVDSTLKIQPAKLEDSAVYLCASRRTSDVNEQFFGPGTRLTVL.

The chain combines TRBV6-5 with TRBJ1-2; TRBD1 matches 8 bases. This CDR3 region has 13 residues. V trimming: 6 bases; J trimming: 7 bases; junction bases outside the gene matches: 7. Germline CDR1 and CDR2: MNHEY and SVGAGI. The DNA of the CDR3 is TGTGCCAGCAGCCCTGGACAGGGTTTTGGCTACACCTTC. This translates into CASSPGQGFGYTF.

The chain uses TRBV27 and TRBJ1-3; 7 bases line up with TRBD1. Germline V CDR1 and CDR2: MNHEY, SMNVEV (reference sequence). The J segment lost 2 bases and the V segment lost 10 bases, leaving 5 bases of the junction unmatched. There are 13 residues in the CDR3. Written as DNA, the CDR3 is TGTGCCACAGACAGGGAAGCTGGAAACACCATATATTTT. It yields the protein CATDREAGNTIYF.